The present TCR beta chain was sequenced within a study of cytomegalovirus exposure and HLA in healthy donors. About the research overall: From HLA-typed donors, an early data release held around 80 million unique TCRs.

Regarding this clone: The target antigen is unknown.

PCR amplification relied on 60 Vbeta primers (plus 13 Jbeta primers). Generated by immunoSEQ multiplex PCR, the TCRdb table keeps only in-frame clones and is missing some. The sample shows 83,000 or so clones, about three quarters of them seen only once. Trimming pared 7 bases from V and 2 bases from J, leaving 17 bases between. This CDR3 has 15 residues. Germline V gives CDR1 MNHEY, CDR2 SVGAGI. Study-wide findings and caveats: A reported reduction in N-insertions relative to the roughly 640-donor mean was seen in an Asian-associated ancestry cluster in a later analysis.

Material: PBMCs. The TCR sequence derives from a female donor in good health and CMV-seronegative. The chain carries TRBV6-5 and TRBJ2-5; TRBD1 might be the D (6 bases). The CDR3 loop is CASTRTGTLQETQYF. CDR3 in DNA: TGTGCCAGCACCCGAACTGGGACACTTCAAGAGACCCAGTACTTC.